Presented here are 8 T cell receptor beta chains from one specimen sequenced in a study of control samples from healthy donors and cancer patients. Clones were read by immunoSEQ multiplex PCR, and TCRdb kept only the in-frame ones, dropping some. In the table there are some 410,000 clones, 75% to 95% of which are singletons. Sequenced sample: PBMCs. The source is a man between 35 and 55 years old with head and neck cancer.

The chain is built from TRBV27 and TRBJ1-5; D is perhaps TRBD1 (5 bases). Germline V lookup: CDR1 MNHEY, CDR2 SMNVEV (reference sequence). CDR3 length: 15 residues. The V end lost 5 bases, the J end lost 4 bases, and 15 bases lay between the germline ends. The CDR3 sequence is CASSQASTVNQPQHF. In DNA, the CDR3 is TGTGCCAGCAGTCAGGCCTCGACAGTAAATCAGCCCCAGCATTTT.

The rearrangement joins TRBV4-2 to TRBJ1-5; TRBD1 might be the D (5 bases). CDR1 LGHNA and CDR2 YNFKEQ come from the germline V gene. Trimming shortened V by 1 base and J by 0 bases, and 7 bases separated the two germline ends. The length of the CDR3 is 15 residues. This CDR3 is CASSQVGGSNQPQHF. Here the CDR3 DNA reads TGTGCCAGCAGCCAAGTGGGGGGTAGCAATCAGCCCCAGCATTTT.

The chain couples TRBV6-5 to TRBJ1-5; D is uncertain. Trimming removed 6 bases from V and 4 bases from J, with 16 bases in between. Germline loops: CDR1 MNHEY, CDR2 SVGAGI. The CDR3 has 15 amino acids. The CDR3 loop is CASRATWVVNQPQHF. As DNA, the CDR3 is TGTGCCAGCAGAGCGACATGGGTCGTAAATCAGCCCCAGCATTTT.

CDR3 amino acids: CSVSWGQGHLYEQYF. The CDR3 bases are TGCAGCGTTAGTTGGGGACAGGGACACCTTTACGAGCAGTACTTC. The chain has TRBV29-1 and TRBJ2-7; 9 positions match TRBD1. The germline gives CDR1 SQVTM, CDR2 ANQGSEA. V lost 5 bases to trimming and J lost 4 bases; unmatched junction nucleotides: 12. The CDR3 length is 15 residues.

J is TRBJ2-7 and V is TRBV5-6; unclear D gene. The CDR3 is 13 residues long. With 1 base removed from V and 3 bases from J, the gap between germline ends came to 8 bases. CDR1 and CDR2 (germline): SGHDT, YYEEEE. DNA of the CDR3: TGTGCCAGCAGCTTGTTGACTGTCTACGAGCAGTACTTC. This gives the protein CASSLLTVYEQYF.

The chain combines TRBV29-1 with TRBJ1-5; D is uncertain. CDR3 length: 14 amino acids. Germline V gives CDR1 SQVTM, CDR2 ANQGSEA. The germline V and J ends were trimmed by 7 bases and 3 bases, with 16 bases remaining between them. The CDR3 DNA reads TGCAGCGCCCGAGAGGGAACAAACAATCAGCCCCAGCATTTT. Translated, it gives CSAREGTNNQPQHF. The whole variable domain, filled in from reference TRBV29-1 and TRBJ1-5, reads SAVISQKPSRDICQRGTSLTIQCQVDSQVTMMFWYRQQPGQSLTLIATANQGSEATYESGFVIDKFPISRPNLTFSTLTVSNMSPEDSSIYLCSAREGTNNQPQHFGDGTRLSIL.

The chain recombines TRBV6-2 or TRBV6-3 with TRBJ2-2; D perhaps matches TRBD2 (5 bases). The V gene lost 2 bases and the J gene lost 8 bases, with 12 bases spanning the gap. The CDR3 totals 14 residues. Germline V gene data show CDR1 as MNHEY and CDR2 as SVGEGT. CDR3 sequence reads: CASSYNPRGGELFF. CDR3 coding DNA: TGTGCCAGCAGTTACAACCCCCGGGGAGGGGAGCTGTTTTTT.

The chain has TRBV5-5 and TRBJ1-5; D gene uncertain. Germline CDR1 reads SGHKS; CDR2 reads YYEKEE (reference sequence). The CDR3 is 14 residues long. Trimming pared 4 bases from V and 3 bases from J, leaving 11 bases between. CDR3: CASSASSYNQPQHF. In DNA form, the CDR3 reads TGTGCCAGCAGCGCATCTAGTTACAATCAGCCCCAGCATTTT.